This paragraph covers one T cell receptor beta chain sequence. Antigen: not known. The sample comes from a study of cytomegalovirus exposure and HLA in healthy donors. The study's findings and limits: In a later analysis, V- and J-gene trimming of beta chains associated with a DCLRE1C missense variant, replicated independently. Most subjects' HLA-A and HLA-B alleles were reportedly predicted from TCR beta sequences.

PCR was performed using 60 Vbeta and 13 Jbeta primers. Measured with immunoSEQ multiplex PCR; TCRdb has only the in-frame clones, and not every one. The listing contains 35,000 or so clones. Unmatched junction bases numbered 9, after V lost 5 bases and J lost 5 bases. Looked up from germline, CDR1 is SGHNT and CDR2 is YENEEA. CDR3 length equals 16 residues. The chain joins TRBV11-3 to TRBJ2-1, with 10 bases fitting TRBD2. Sequencing was performed on PBMCs. The source is a man aged 35 to 55 in good health and CMV-seropositive. DNA of the CDR3: TGTGCCAGCAGCCCGTGGACTAGCGGAAGTAACAATGAGCAGTTCTTC. Translating it yields CASSPWTSGSNNEQFF.